This T cell receptor (beta chain) was sequenced in a study of blood T cell repertoires in COVID-19. Study information: The samples span acute and convalescent COVID-19 from the United States, Italy and Spain.

Assay: immunoSEQ multiplex PCR; the TCRdb copy retains only in-frame clones and omits some. The repertoire has around 310,000 clones, approximately 90% of them found once; the top ten carry approximately 9.4%. The germline V gene has CDR1 SQVTM and CDR2 ANQGSEA. The V gene end was trimmed by 4 bases and the J gene end by 0 bases; junction bases not matched to a gene: 15. The CDR3 extends over 18 amino acids. Donors in Cohort 3 who had recovered were those with two negative PCRs, healthcare professional clearance, or resolution of their symptoms. The clonotype originates from a woman in her forties who had recovered from COVID-19. The chain recombines TRBV29-1 with TRBJ1-1; 9 bases align to TRBD1. The sample taken for sequencing was PBMCs or T cells enriched from blood (not recorded which). This chain's CDR3 is CSVGKPGTGFIMNTEAFF. In DNA, the CDR3 is TGCAGCGTTGGAAAGCCCGGGACAGGGTTTATCATGAACACTGAAGCTTTCTTT.